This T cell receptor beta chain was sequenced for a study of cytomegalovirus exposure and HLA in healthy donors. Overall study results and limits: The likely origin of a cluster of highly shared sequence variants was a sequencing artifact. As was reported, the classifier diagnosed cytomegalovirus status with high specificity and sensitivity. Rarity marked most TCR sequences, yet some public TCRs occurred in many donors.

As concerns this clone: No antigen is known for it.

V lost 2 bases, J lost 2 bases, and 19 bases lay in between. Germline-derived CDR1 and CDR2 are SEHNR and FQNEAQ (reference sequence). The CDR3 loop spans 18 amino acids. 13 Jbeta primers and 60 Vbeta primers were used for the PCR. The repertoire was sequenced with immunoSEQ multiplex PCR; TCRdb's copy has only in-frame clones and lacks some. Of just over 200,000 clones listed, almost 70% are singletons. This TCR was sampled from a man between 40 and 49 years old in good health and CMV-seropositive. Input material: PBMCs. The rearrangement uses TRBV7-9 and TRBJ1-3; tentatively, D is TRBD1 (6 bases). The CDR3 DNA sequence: TGTGCCAGCAGCTTACCACCACTCCTCAGGGGCACTGGAAACACCATATATTTT. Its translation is CASSLPPLLRGTGNTIYF.